The subject of this entry is one T cell receptor beta chain. V was trimmed by 2 bases and J by 4 bases, leaving 11 bases between them. The CDR3 covers 14 residues. Germline V gives CDR1 KGHSH, CDR2 LQKENI. The data stem from a study of control samples from healthy donors and cancer patients. The protocol was immunoSEQ multiplex PCR, while the TCRdb copy is restricted to in-frame clones and leaves out a portion. The repertoire has 100,000 to 150,000 clones, around 93% of them found once; the top ten carry roughly 8.6%. This TCR came from a man in his late teens or twenties in good health. This chain links TRBV18 with TRBJ1-1; D is perhaps TRBD1 (6 bases). Source material: blood. CDR3 sequence (DNA): TGTGCCAGCTCACCAGCAGGGGTCGGCACTGAAGCTTTCTTT. Protein: CASSPAGVGTEAFF. The entire variable domain, with the rest obtained from reference TRBV18 and TRBJ1-1, is as follows: NAGVMQNPRHLVRRRGQEARLRCSPMKGHSHVYWYRQLPEEGLKFMVYLQKENIIDESGMPKERFSAEFPKEGPSILRIQQVVRGDSAAYFCASSPAGVGTEAFFGQGTRLTVV.